The 10 T cell receptor beta chains given below trace back to one sample, sequenced in a study of beta chain features in type 1 diabetes. Reverse transcription of all isolated RNA meant that expressed TCRB transcripts were sequenced. Only in-frame clones appear in the TCRdb table, and some are missing; sequencing was by immunoSEQ multiplex PCR. The sample lists 500,000 to 800,000 clones; approximately 13% were seen once. Study-wide results and limits: Moderate but significant shortening of TCRB CDR3s was recorded in all four CD4+ subsets from Type 1 diabetes patients.

Their specific antigens are unknown. The sequencing sample was made of naive CD4+ T cells from blood. These receptors were obtained from a man younger than 40 with type 1 diabetes.

The rearrangement joins TRBV6-5 to TRBJ1-5; D is possibly TRBD1 (6 bases). V shed 8 bases and J shed 7 bases, with 15 bases lying between them. The CDR3 contains 13 residues. Germline-derived CDR1 and CDR2 are MNHEY and SVGAGI. CDR3 amino acids: CASSGEKGQPQHF. As DNA, the CDR3 is TGTGCCAGCTCAGGGGAGAAGGGACAGCCCCAGCATTTT.

This clone was counted a few times. V is TRBV27 and J is TRBJ2-3, with TRBD2 as a possible D gene (5 bases). CDR1 is MNHEY and CDR2 is SMNVEV in the germline V gene (reference sequence). Trimming removed 7 bases at V and 1 base at J, with 24 bases between. The CDR3 runs 18 residues. This CDR3 reads CASTLGSLWRPGTDTQYF. In DNA form, the CDR3 reads TGTGCCAGCACCCTTGGGTCCCTTTGGAGGCCTGGCACAGATACGCAGTATTTT.

This sequence joins TRBV19 and TRBJ1-2; 7 bases align to TRBD1. Germline V gives CDR1 LNHDA, CDR2 SQIVND (reference sequence). Trimming cost V 4 bases and J 7 bases; bases outside gene matches: 9. The CDR3 has 14 amino acids. CDR3 residues: CASSRARGVRGYTF. The CDR3 coding sequence is TGTGCCAGTAGTAGGGCCAGGGGGGTCCGTGGCTACACCTTC. Variable domain in full (rest from reference TRBV19 and TRBJ1-2): DGGITQSPKYLFRKEGQNVTLSCEQNLNHDAMYWYRQDPGQGLRLIYYSQIVNDFQKGDIAEGYSVSREKKESFPLTVTSAQKNPTAFYLCASSRARGVRGYTFGSGTRLTVV.

V usage is TRBV18 and J usage is TRBJ1-3, with D unresolved. The length of the CDR3 is 15 residues. Germline CDR1 and CDR2: KGHSH and LQKENI. The V gene lost 0 bases and the J gene lost 0 bases, with 6 bases spanning the gap. In DNA form, the CDR3 reads TGTGCCAGCTCACCACCTGGACTCTCTGGAAACACCATATATTTT. It codes for CASSPPGLSGNTIYF.

The genes are TRBV14 and TRBJ2-7, with 13 bases identical to TRBD2. Germline V gene data show CDR1 as SGHDN and CDR2 as FVKESK. CDR3 size: 14 residues. The trim removed 6 bases at V and 3 bases at J, leaving 2 bases unmatched. The CDR3 sequence: CASSRTSGGYEQYF. The CDR3 region has the DNA TGTGCCAGCAGTCGGACTAGCGGGGGCTACGAGCAGTACTTC.

This clone was detected a few times. V gene TRBV9 combines with J gene TRBJ1-2; D is ambiguous. This CDR3 has 13 amino acids. Trimming removed 0 bases from V and 8 bases from J, with 11 bases in between. Germline lookup yields CDR1 SGDLS and CDR2 YYNGEE. This CDR3 is CASSVGVLSGYTF. CDR3 DNA sequence: TGTGCCAGCAGCGTAGGGGTTTTATCGGGCTACACCTTC.

V gene TRBV9 combines with J gene TRBJ2-2; 7 nucleotides agree with TRBD2. This CDR3 comprises 17 residues. The V segment lost 5 bases and the J segment 2 bases; nucleotides outside the gene matches: 12. CDR1 is SGDLS, CDR2 YYNGEE, per germline. The CDR3 coding sequence is TGTGCCAGCAGAGCCTCGGCGGGCGGGAGTAACACCGGGGAGCTGTTTTTT. Encoded protein: CASRASAGGSNTGELFF.

This clone has only a few counts. The rearrangement joins TRBV5-8 to TRBJ1-5; D not certain. The CDR3 is made up of 13 amino acids. Germline CDR1 reads SGHTS; CDR2 reads YDEGEE. V lost 0 bases and J 5 bases, leaving 6 bases between the germline ends. The CDR3 protein is CASSLGRDQPQHF. CDR3 nucleotides: TGTGCCAGCAGCTTGGGGAGGGATCAGCCCCAGCATTTT.

This sequence joins TRBV7-3 and TRBJ1-2; 8 nucleotides line up with TRBD1. This CDR3 is 15 amino acids long. J lost 4 bases, V lost 6 bases, and 10 bases had no gene match. The germline CDR1 and CDR2 sequences are SGHTA and FQGTGA. In nucleotides, the CDR3 is TGTGCCAGCAGTGAAAGTGCGGGACAGGCCTATGGCTACACCTTC. It translates to CASSESAGQAYGYTF.

V gene TRBV9 combines with J gene TRBJ1-2; 7 nucleotides match TRBD1. The CDR3 loop spans 13 amino acids. V lost 4 bases, J lost 4 bases, and 4 bases stayed unmatched. In germline, CDR1 is SGDLS, CDR2 YYNGEE. CDR3 region: CASSSDRAYGYTF. The CDR3 region has the DNA TGTGCCAGCAGCTCCGACAGGGCCTATGGCTACACCTTC.